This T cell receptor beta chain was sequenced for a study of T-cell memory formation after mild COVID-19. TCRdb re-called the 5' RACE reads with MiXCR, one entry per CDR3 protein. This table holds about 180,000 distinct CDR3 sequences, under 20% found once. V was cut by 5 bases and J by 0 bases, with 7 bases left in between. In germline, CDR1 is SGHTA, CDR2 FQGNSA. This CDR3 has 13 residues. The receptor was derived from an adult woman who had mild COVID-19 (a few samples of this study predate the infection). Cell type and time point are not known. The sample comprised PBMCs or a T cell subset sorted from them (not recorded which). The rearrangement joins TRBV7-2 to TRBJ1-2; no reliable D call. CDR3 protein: CASSPQANYGYTF. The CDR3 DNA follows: TGTGCCAGCAGCCCTCAAGCTAACTATGGCTACACCTTC.